This T cell receptor (beta chain) was identified in a study of cytomegalovirus exposure and HLA in healthy donors. Study-level findings and limits: There were some public TCRs occurring in many donors, but most TCR sequences were rare. In vitro assays verified that a few CMV-associated chains recognized CMV antigens specifically. Clusters of TCRs from the first cohort tended to co-occur in the 90 to 150 validation repertoires (as a later analysis found).

Points on this clone: Its antigen is unknown.

Looked up from germline, CDR1 is MNHNY and CDR2 is SVGAGI (reference sequence). Trimming removed 10 bases at V and 5 bases at J, with 15 bases between. CDR3 length: 12 amino acids. While the first cohort had several hundred subjects, the donors belonged to the separate validation cohort of about 120 subjects. Clones were read by immunoSEQ multiplex PCR, and TCRdb kept only the in-frame ones, dropping some. The sample consists of approximately 280,000 clones, around 87% of them appearing once. Sequencing used PBMCs. The chain carries TRBV6-6 and TRBJ2-7, with D maybe TRBD1 (5 bases). This clonotype originated in a woman aged 18 to 35 in good health and CMV-seronegative. CDR3 region: CATNGRENEQYF. The DNA of the CDR3 is TGTGCCACCAATGGCAGGGAAAACGAGCAGTACTTC.